This entry lists 28 T cell receptor beta chains sequenced from one sample in a study of blood T cell repertoires in COVID-19. Only in-frame clones appear in the TCRdb table, and some are missing; sequencing was by immunoSEQ multiplex PCR. The sample includes over 400,000 clones, 75% to 90% of them seen just once. The specimen was PBMCs or T cells enriched from blood (not recorded which). The receptors stem from a woman in her sixties who had recovered from COVID-19.

This chain connects TRBV6-5 to TRBJ1-6, with a possible D match to TRBD1 (6 bases). Trimming pared 6 bases from V and 7 bases from J, leaving 13 bases between. CDR1 and CDR2 (germline): MNHEY, SVGAGI. This CDR3 spans 14 amino acids. The CDR3 here is CASSSRGRNSPLHF. CDR3 nucleotides: TGTGCCAGCAGCTCCAGGGGACGGAATTCACCCCTCCACTTT.

This chain connects TRBV24-1 to TRBJ2-7; 12 bases are a match to TRBD1. Trimming cost V 3 bases and J 8 bases; bases outside gene matches: 7. The CDR3 contains 15 residues. The germline V gene encodes CDR1 KGHDR and CDR2 SFDVKD. The CDR3, as DNA: TGTGCCACCAGTGATCCCGGGACAGGGGGCAATAAGCAGTACTTC. This encodes CATSDPGTGGNKQYF.

This chain links TRBV5-1 with TRBJ1-4; D is perhaps TRBD1 (6 bases). Germline loops: CDR1 SGHRS, CDR2 YFSETQ. Trimming took off 3 bases at V and 2 bases at J, with 23 bases between the two ends. The CDR3 is 19 residues long. Here the CDR3 DNA reads TGCGCCAGCAGCTGGGAGCCCAGTGGGGGCGCATTCACTAATGAAAAACTGTTTTTT. Translating gives CASSWEPSGGAFTNEKLFF.

In this sample, this clone turned up a few times. The rearrangement links TRBV2 to TRBJ1-2; D unclear. Trimming cost V 6 bases and J 4 bases, with 12 bases left between them. The germline V gene has CDR1 SNHLY and CDR2 FYNNEI. CDR3 length: 13 amino acids. The CDR3 region has the DNA TGTGCCAGCAGCCTCCGGGTCTTCTATGGCTACACCTTC. This gives the protein CASSLRVFYGYTF. Supplemented by reference TRBV2 and TRBJ1-2, the full variable domain reads EPEVTQTPSHQVTQMGQEVILRCVPISNHLYFYWYRQILGQKVEFLVSFYNNEISEKSEIFDDQFSVERPDGSNFTLKIRSTKLEDSAMYFCASSLRVFYGYTFGSGTRLTVV.

This clone was counted once. J is TRBJ1-3 and V is TRBV6-1; perhaps TRBD1 as D (5 bases). CDR3 size: 15 residues. The V and J ends lost 3 bases and 0 bases respectively, with 9 bases between them. Germline CDR1 reads MNHNS; CDR2 reads SASEGT. The CDR3 is CASSDQGLSGNTIYF. The CDR3 DNA follows: TGTGCCAGCAGTGACCAGGGCCTCTCTGGAAACACCATATATTTT.

The gene calls are TRBV5-4 and TRBJ2-7; possible D gene TRBD2, 5 bases. This CDR3 comprises 14 residues. CDR1 and CDR2 (germline): SGHNT, YYREEE (reference sequence). V dropped 3 bases and J dropped 4 bases, with 14 bases sitting between them. CDR3 coding DNA: TGTGCCAGCAGCTCAGGACTGGATTTTTACGAGCAGTACGTC. Translating it yields CASSSGLDFYEQYV.

The V call is TRBV11-3, the J call TRBJ2-6; perhaps TRBD1 as D (6 bases). The ends were cut back, 5 bases at V and 2 bases at J, with 19 bases in the middle. CDR3 length: 18 residues. In germline, CDR1 is SGHNT, CDR2 YENEEA. CDR3 sequence reads: CASSPLLGQIPGANVLTF. The CDR3 bases are TGTGCCAGCAGCCCGCTATTAGGACAGATACCTGGGGCCAACGTCCTGACTTTC. Together with reference TRBV11-3 and TRBJ2-6, the CDR3 gives the full variable domain: EAGVVQSPRYKIIEKKQPVAFWCNPISGHNTLYWYLQNLGQGPELLIRYENEEAVDDSQLPKDRFSAERLKGVDSTLKIQPAELGDSAVYLCASSPLLGQIPGANVLTFGAGSRLTVL.

V is TRBV6-5 and J is TRBJ1-2; D unclear. Looked up from germline, CDR1 is MNHEY and CDR2 is SVGAGI. With 4 bases removed from V and 4 bases from J, the gap between germline ends came to 13 bases. The CDR3 contains 14 residues. CDR3 sequence: CASSSFSSGYGYTF. The CDR3 region has the DNA TGTGCCAGCAGTTCCTTTTCCAGCGGCTATGGCTACACCTTC.

The gene calls are TRBV6-1 and TRBJ1-2; no definite D call. This CDR3 has 14 amino acids. The germline V gene encodes CDR1 MNHNS and CDR2 SASEGT. Between the trimmed V and J ends, which lost 5 bases and 4 bases, there was a span of 14 bases. The CDR3 sequence: CASSYTDKFYGYTF. CDR3 nucleotide sequence: TGTGCCAGCAGTTATACCGACAAGTTCTATGGCTACACCTTC.

The chain is built from TRBV27 and TRBJ2-6; D is uncertain. Germline CDR1 MNHEY, CDR2 SMNVEV (reference sequence). The V end lost 6 bases, the J end lost 0 bases, and 3 bases lay between the germline ends. The length of the CDR3 is 13 residues. CDR3 sequence reads: CASSFSGANVLTF. The CDR3 DNA is TGTGCCAGCAGCTTCTCTGGGGCCAACGTCCTGACTTTC.

V gene TRBV9 combines with J gene TRBJ2-3, with 9 bases fitting TRBD2. This CDR3 region has 16 residues. Germline CDR1 and CDR2: SGDLS and YYNGEE. V dropped 0 bases and J dropped 5; count of bases not matched to a gene: 7. The CDR3, as DNA: TGTGCCAGCAGCGTAGCGTGGCGGGGGGGACGAGATACGCAGTATTTT. This translates into CASSVAWRGGRDTQYF.

The chain recombines TRBV14 with TRBJ2-1; a possible D gene is TRBD2 (5 bases). Germline V CDR1 and CDR2: SGHDN, FVKESK. Trimming pared 8 bases from V and 4 bases from J, leaving 12 bases between. The CDR3 is 13 residues long. CDR3: CASRLRGYNEQFF. The DNA for the CDR3 is TGTGCCAGCCGACTCCGGGGTTACAATGAGCAGTTCTTC. Combining the CDR3 with reference TRBV14 and TRBJ2-1 gives the whole variable domain EAGVTQFPSHSVIEKGQTVTLRCDPISGHDNLYWYRRVMGKEIKFLLHFVKESKQDESGMPNNRFLAERTGGTYSTLKVQPAELEDSGVYFCASRLRGYNEQFFGPGTRLTVL.

The V and J genes are TRBV4-1 and TRBJ2-5, with unresolved D. V lost 1 base and J 5 bases, leaving 8 bases between the germline ends. From germline, CDR1 is MGHRA and CDR2 YSYEKL. The CDR3 is 13 residues long. The CDR3 region has the DNA TGCGCCAGCAGCCAAGCTCTCCTCGAGACCCAGTACTTC. Protein product: CASSQALLETQYF.

The chain is built from TRBV18 and TRBJ2-7; 9 nucleotides agree with TRBD1. Losses at the gene ends were 3 bases for V and 6 bases for J; bases not matched to a gene: 6. This CDR3 comprises 14 residues. Germline V lookup: CDR1 KGHSH, CDR2 LQKENI. Here the CDR3 reads CASSPPGQGSEQYF. CDR3 DNA: TGTGCCAGCTCACCTCCGGGACAGGGCAGCGAGCAGTACTTC. The full variable domain, with the rest looked up from reference TRBV18 and TRBJ2-7, is NAGVMQNPRHLVRRRGQEARLRCSPMKGHSHVYWYRQLPEEGLKFMVYLQKENIIDESGMPKERFSAEFPKEGPSILRIQQVVRGDSAAYFCASSPPGQGSEQYFGPGTRLTVT.

The chain combines TRBV5-1 with TRBJ1-3, with D perhaps TRBD1 (6 bases). CDR1 is SGHRS and CDR2 is YFSETQ in the germline V gene. The CDR3 runs 16 residues. V lost 7 bases to trimming and J lost 0 bases, with 17 bases between them. The CDR3 loop is CASRLGDNNSGNTIYF. In nucleotides, the CDR3 is TGCGCCAGCCGCCTGGGGGACAATAACTCTGGAAACACCATATATTTT.

The chain employs TRBV27 and TRBJ1-4; perhaps TRBD1 as D (5 bases). Germline values: CDR1 MNHEY, CDR2 SMNVEV (reference sequence). CDR3 length: 17 amino acids. Trimming took off 2 bases at V and 4 bases at J, with 17 bases between the two ends. CDR3 coding DNA: TGTGCCAGCAGTTTACGAGAAGGCGGGGCTCGTAATGAAAAACTGTTTTTT. It is translated as CASSLREGGARNEKLFF.

In this sample, this clone turned up once. The CDR3 sequence is CASSDSGDTEAFF. CDR3 coding DNA: TGTGCCAGCAGCGATTCGGGGGACACTGAAGCTTTCTTT. The chain combines TRBV9 with TRBJ1-1, with D maybe TRBD1 (5 bases). V lost 3 bases, J lost 3 bases, and 9 bases lay in between. The CDR3 length is 13 residues. Per the germline V gene, CDR1 is SGDLS and CDR2 is YYNGEE.

This chain connects TRBV5-1 to TRBJ2-1; D may be TRBD2 (7 bases). The germline V and J ends were trimmed by 7 bases and 5 bases, with 19 bases remaining between them. The CDR3 runs 15 residues. Germline lookup yields CDR1 SGHRS and CDR2 YFSETQ. The CDR3 protein is CASCPGASGNNEQFF. The CDR3 DNA reads as TGCGCCAGCTGCCCGGGGGCTAGCGGTAACAATGAGCAGTTCTTC.

The chain recombines TRBV24-1 with TRBJ2-1, with D maybe TRBD1 (6 bases). The CDR3 runs 16 residues. V dropped 4 bases and J dropped 0 bases, with 12 bases sitting between them. The V gene's germline CDR1 is KGHDR and CDR2 SFDVKD. The CDR3 is CATSDPQGGSYNEQFF. The CDR3 DNA sequence: TGTGCCACCAGTGACCCACAGGGCGGCTCCTACAATGAGCAGTTCTTC.

The rearrangement links TRBV5-1 to TRBJ1-3; TRBD1 matches 8 bases. The germline gives CDR1 SGHRS, CDR2 YFSETQ. The CDR3 sequence is 17 residues long. V was clipped by 2 bases and J by 0 bases; unmatched bases: 7. CDR3 sequence reads: CASSLARTGLSGNTIYF. CDR3 coding DNA: TGCGCCAGCAGCTTAGCCCGGACAGGGCTCTCTGGAAACACCATATATTTT.

The chain recombines TRBV10-3 with TRBJ1-5; TRBD1 matches at 7 bases. CDR3 length: 14 amino acids. Germline V gene lookup returns CDR1 ENHRY and CDR2 SYGVKD. The J segment lost 3 bases and the V segment lost 4 bases, leaving 3 bases of the junction unmatched. The CDR3 DNA follows: TGTGCCATCAGTGCCGACAGGGTCAATCAGCCCCAGCATTTT. Amino acid sequence: CAISADRVNQPQHF.

The chain couples TRBV30 to TRBJ1-2; weak D call: TRBD1 (6 bases). The germline V gene has CDR1 GTSNPN and CDR2 SVGIG (reference sequence). The length of the CDR3 is 11 residues. The V end lost 0 bases, the J end lost 8 bases, and 7 bases lay between the germline ends. The CDR3 loop is CAWSVDRGYTF. In DNA form, the CDR3 reads TGTGCCTGGAGTGTCGACAGGGGCTACACCTTC.

DNA of the CDR3: TGTGCCAGCAGCTTGGATTCGGGATTTAGCACAGATACGCAGTATTTT. As protein: CASSLDSGFSTDTQYF. This sequence joins TRBV5-4 and TRBJ2-3; TRBD2 might be the D (5 bases). V was pared by 0 bases and J by 0 bases, with 11 bases between. Germline V CDR1 and CDR2: SGHNT, YYREEE (reference sequence). CDR3 length: 16 amino acids.

The genes are TRBV5-1 and TRBJ2-1; weak D call: TRBD2 (6 bases). Trimming shortened V by 7 bases and J by 2 bases, and 22 bases separated the two germline ends. The CDR3 loop spans 17 amino acids. Germline CDR1 and CDR2: SGHRS and YFSETQ. CDR3 amino acids: CASSAIPRDFTYNEQFF. DNA for the CDR3: TGCGCCAGCTCGGCTATCCCGCGGGACTTTACCTACAATGAGCAGTTCTTC.

This clone has only one observation. The chain employs TRBV18 and TRBJ1-5; 7 positions agree with TRBD1. V gave up 3 bases and J gave up 0 bases; unmatched junction bases: 2. The CDR3 consists of 15 residues. In germline, CDR1 is KGHSH, CDR2 LQKENI. The CDR3 sequence is CASSPGQASNQPQHF. The CDR3 coding sequence is TGTGCCAGCTCACCCGGACAGGCTAGCAATCAGCCCCAGCATTTT.

The chain has TRBV3-1 (or the pseudogene TRBV3-2) and TRBJ1-3; D is possibly TRBD1 (5 bases). Trimming cost V 0 bases and J 2 bases, with 5 bases left between them. CDR3 length: 14 residues. Germline V gene lookup returns CDR1 LGHDT and CDR2 YNNKEL (reference sequence). CDR3 residues: CASSQEGAGNTIYF. In DNA, the CDR3 is TGTGCCAGCAGCCAAGAAGGGGCTGGAAACACCATATATTTT.

The chain has TRBV5-1 and TRBJ2-2; 9 bases agree with TRBD2. V lost 0 bases, J lost 4 bases, and 4 bases stayed unmatched. This CDR3 contains 16 residues. Per the germline V gene, CDR1 is SGHRS and CDR2 is YFSETQ. This CDR3 reads CASSLVSGGGTGELFF. Written as DNA, the CDR3 is TGCGCCAGCAGCTTGGTTAGCGGGGGCGGCACCGGGGAGCTGTTTTTT.

The chain employs TRBV4-1 and TRBJ2-3; 12 nucleotides line up with TRBD2. CDR1 MGHRA and CDR2 YSYEKL come from the germline V gene. The CDR3 consists of 18 residues. Trimming removed 2 bases from V and 5 bases from J; junction bases left unmatched: 11. Here the CDR3 DNA reads TGCGCCAGCAGCCAACTAGTGACTAGCGGGGGACCGGGAGATACGCAGTATTTT. Translating gives CASSQLVTSGGPGDTQYF.